One sample yielded the 9 T cell receptor beta chains listed below, sequenced in a study of T cell responses to AZD1222 COVID-19 vaccine. The data were produced by immunoSEQ multiplex PCR, yet TCRdb's version contains in-frame clones alone and is incomplete. This table has tens of thousands of clones, roughly nine tenths appearing once. Sequenced here: peripheral blood, sampled on day 0 of AZD1222 vaccination. The receptors were gathered from an adult in good health.

The chain employs TRBV18 and TRBJ2-7; tentatively, D is TRBD1 or TRBD2 (5 bases each). The CDR3 runs 15 residues. V gave up 8 bases and J gave up 4 bases, with 21 bases separating them. Germline loops: CDR1 KGHSH, CDR2 LQKENI. CDR3 DNA: TGTGCCAGCACCCAGGGAGTAGGGGTTGGGTACGAGCAGTACTTC. As protein: CASTQGVGVGYEQYF.

The chain is built from TRBV5-1 and TRBJ2-5; tentative D call: TRBD2 (6 bases). The CDR3 loop spans 16 amino acids. Germline-derived CDR1 and CDR2 are SGHRS and YFSETQ. Trimming took 7 bases from V and 0 from J, leaving 19 bases between them. In DNA form, the CDR3 reads TGCGCCAGCCACGCAGGTAGCGGCGTAAACCAAGAGACCCAGTACTTC. It translates to CASHAGSGVNQETQYF. Together with reference TRBV5-1 and TRBJ2-5, the CDR3 gives the full variable domain: KAGVTQTPRYLIKTRGQQVTLSCSPISGHRSVSWYQQTPGQGLQFLFEYFSETQRNKGNFPGRFSGRQFSNSRSEMNVSTLELGDSALYLCASHAGSGVNQETQYFGPGTRLLVL.

This clone was detected only once. The rearrangement uses TRBV7-2 and TRBJ2-7, with 7 bases fitting TRBD2. The germline CDR1 and CDR2 sequences are SGHTA and FQGNSA. The CDR3 spans 15 residues. The trim removed 0 bases at V and 6 bases at J, leaving 8 bases unmatched. The CDR3 DNA reads TGTGCCAGCAGCTTAGCGGGAGGGCCAAATACCGAGCAGTACTTC. Translating it yields CASSLAGGPNTEQYF.

CDR3 in amino acids: CASSLQLADPNEQFF. In nucleotides, the CDR3 is TGTGCCAGCAGCTTACAACTAGCGGACCCCAATGAGCAGTTCTTC. The chain joins TRBV7-9 to TRBJ2-1; TRBD2 matches at 8 bases. CDR1 and CDR2 (germline): SEHNR, FQNEAQ (reference sequence). Losses at the gene ends were 2 bases for V and 6 bases for J; bases not matched to a gene: 6. The CDR3 has 15 amino acids.

V usage is TRBV19 and J usage is TRBJ1-1; D is ambiguous. This CDR3 is built from 14 residues. The germline CDR1 and CDR2 sequences are LNHDA and SQIVND (reference sequence). Trimming took 10 bases from V and 5 from J, leaving 20 bases between them. The CDR3 coding sequence is TGTGCCACCACTCCCGGTGGTTCTCGAACTGAAGCTTTCTTT. It translates to CATTPGGSRTEAFF.

The chain combines TRBV7-2 with TRBJ2-7, with a tentative D call TRBD2 (6 bases). Trimming took 5 bases from V and 0 from J, leaving 17 bases between them. Germline assignment: CDR1 SGHTA and CDR2 FQGNSA. This CDR3 region has 16 residues. CDR3 bases: TGTGCCAGCAGCCCCTACTTCGGCGGGGCCTCCTACGAGCAGTACTTC. Residues: CASSPYFGGASYEQYF.

This clone showed up just once. The chain uses TRBV5-6 and TRBJ1-5; D is perhaps TRBD1 (5 bases). The CDR3 sequence is 15 residues long. The germline V gene encodes CDR1 SGHDT and CDR2 YYEEEE. V was cut by 3 bases and J by 2 bases, with 12 bases left in between. The CDR3 is CASSSPTGRNQPQHF. As DNA, the CDR3 is TGTGCCAGCAGCTCACCCACAGGACGCAATCAGCCCCAGCATTTT.

This clone was picked up one time. The rearrangement uses TRBV27 and TRBJ1-1; D uncertain. The V and J ends lost 0 bases and 1 base respectively, with 6 bases between them. The CDR3 totals 14 residues. Germline loops: CDR1 MNHEY, CDR2 SMNVEV (reference sequence). Written as DNA, the CDR3 is TGTGCCAGCAGTTTATCGAGGGCGAACACTGAAGCTTTCTTT. Translation gives CASSLSRANTEAFF.

The V call is TRBV7-3, the J call TRBJ2-2; possibly TRBD1 for D (5 bases). The V gene's germline CDR1 is SGHTA and CDR2 FQGTGA. V dropped 1 base and J dropped 5 bases, with 14 bases sitting between them. The CDR3 sequence is 16 residues long. CDR3 sequence: CASSLNLGAETGELFF. The CDR3 DNA reads TGTGCCAGCAGCTTAAATCTAGGGGCGGAGACCGGGGAGCTGTTTTTT.